One and the same sample provided the 18 T cell receptor beta chains below, sequenced in a study of T cells in Graves' hyperthyroidism and ophthalmopathy. The source material, RNA transcripts, was used to amplify TCR beta CDR3 regions. The TCR CDR3 was amplified in a first-round RT-PCR using the HTBI primer set. TCRdb re-called the multiplex PCR reads with MiXCR, one entry per CDR3 protein. This sample has 400,000 to 600,000 distinct CDR3 sequences, with roughly a sixth found just once. Sequencing used blood. The receptors originated from a woman under 40 with Graves' ophthalmopathy.

The chain uses TRBV5-1 and TRBJ2-7; TRBD2 matches at 7 bases. After removal of 4 bases from V and 2 bases from J, the junction contained 12 bases not matched to a gene. The CDR3 spans 16 residues. Germline V gives CDR1 SGHRS, CDR2 YFSETQ. DNA of the CDR3: TGCGCCAGCAGCCCCACTCTGACTAGCACCGCCTACGAGCAGTACTTC. Translation gives CASSPTLTSTAYEQYF.

This clonotype was detected a few times. The J gene is TRBJ2-3, the V gene TRBV18; a weak D match, TRBD2 (5 bases). Trimming cost V 3 bases and J 9 bases, with 10 bases left between them. CDR1 KGHSH and CDR2 LQKENI come from the germline V gene. The CDR3 runs 12 residues. Here the CDR3 reads CASSPSERTQYF. CDR3 nucleotides: TGTGCCAGCTCACCGTCCGAGCGGACGCAGTATTTT.

This clonotype has at least ten counts. The chain links TRBV28 to TRBJ2-1, with D perhaps matching TRBD2 (5 bases). Deletions cut 6 bases from V and 1 base from J, with 22 bases between. Germline V lookup: CDR1 MDHEN, CDR2 SYDVKM. The CDR3 extends over 18 amino acids. The DNA of the CDR3 is TGTGCCAGCAGGACGGAAGTTGCAAGCGGAGCTTCCTACAATGAGCAGTTCTTC. This translates into CASRTEVASGASYNEQFF. Looking up the rest from reference TRBV28 and TRBJ2-1 gives the full variable domain: DVKVTQSSRYLVKRTGEKVFLECVQDMDHENMFWYRQDPGLGLRLIYFSYDVKMKEKGDIPEGYSVSREKKERFSLILESASTNQTSMYLCASRTEVASGASYNEQFFGPGTRLTVL.

The chain carries TRBV3-1 and TRBJ2-7; TRBD1 or TRBD2 may be the D gene (5 bases each). The CDR3 is 16 residues long. CDR1 is LGHDT and CDR2 is YNNKEL in the germline V gene (reference sequence). Trimming removed 4 bases at V and 1 base at J, with 17 bases between. CDR3 amino acids: CASSRSILGESYEQYF. The CDR3 nucleotides read TGTGCCAGCAGCCGTTCCATATTGGGGGAGTCCTACGAGCAGTACTTC.

This clonotype was found a few times. The rearrangement links TRBV28 to TRBJ1-4, with 9 bases identical to TRBD1. J lost 10 bases, V lost 6 bases, and 9 bases had no gene match. Germline V gene data show CDR1 as MDHEN and CDR2 as SYDVKM. The CDR3 has 14 amino acids. The CDR3 DNA reads as TGTGCCAGCAGGCTAGACAGGGGGGTTGGAAAACTGTTTTTT. Protein: CASRLDRGVGKLFF.

This clonotype occurred a few times. The J gene is TRBJ2-7, the V gene TRBV7-9; 10 bases match TRBD1. The CDR3 runs 15 residues. Losses at the gene ends were 5 bases for V and 6 bases for J; bases not matched to a gene: 10. The V gene's germline CDR1 is SEHNR and CDR2 FQNEAQ (reference sequence). CDR3 sequence: CASSPPGTGVGEQYF. In nucleotides, the CDR3 is TGTGCCAGCAGCCCCCCCGGGACAGGGGTTGGCGAGCAGTACTTC.

J is TRBJ2-5 and V is TRBV7-9, with D possibly called TRBD1 or TRBD2 (5 bases each). The germline gives CDR1 SEHNR, CDR2 FQNEAQ (reference sequence). Trimming cost V 5 bases and J 4 bases, with 14 bases left between them. This CDR3 is 14 amino acids long. CDR3 amino acids: CASSPSVGPETQYF. The CDR3 nucleotides read TGTGCCAGCAGCCCCTCAGTGGGACCAGAGACCCAGTACTTC.

This clonotype has at least ten counts. This chain joins TRBV6-1 and TRBJ2-1; D is uncertain. Trimming left V 8 bases short and J 4 bases short, with 3 bases between. This CDR3 contains 10 residues. The germline gives CDR1 MNHNS, CDR2 SASEGT. The DNA for the CDR3 is TGTGCCAGCGGGTACAATGAGCAGTTCTTC. Amino acid sequence: CASGYNEQFF.

The sample holds many counts of this clonotype. The chain has TRBV20-1 and TRBJ2-3, with D perhaps TRBD2 (5 bases). V dropped 3 bases and J dropped 5 bases, with 15 bases sitting between them. This CDR3 contains 14 residues. The V gene's germline CDR1 is DFQATT and CDR2 SNEGSKA (reference sequence). The CDR3 region is CSASRKGDGDTQYF. The CDR3, as DNA: TGCAGTGCTAGTCGCAAGGGAGACGGAGATACGCAGTATTTT.

This clonotype showed up many times. The chain recombines TRBV7-2 with TRBJ2-5; weak D call: TRBD2 (6 bases). The germline gives CDR1 SGHTA, CDR2 FQGNSA. This CDR3 comprises 12 residues. Trimming pared 5 bases from V and 4 bases from J, leaving 8 bases between. CDR3 sequence: CASSGGVETQYF. CDR3 sequence (DNA): TGTGCCAGCAGCGGAGGGGTAGAGACCCAGTACTTC.

The CDR3 bases are TGTGCCAGCAGACCCAGGGGGCTGAACACCGGGGAGCTGTTTTTT. Translation: CASRPRGLNTGELFF. The chain is built from TRBV6-2 or TRBV6-3 and TRBJ2-2; 8 positions match TRBD1. V shed 6 bases, J shed 1 base, and the junction held 4 bases outside the gene matches. Per germline, CDR1 MNHEY and CDR2 SVGEGT. The CDR3 totals 15 residues.

The chain recombines TRBV20-1 with TRBJ2-7, with 9 bases identical to TRBD2. J lost 5 bases, V lost 6 bases, and 11 bases had no gene match. The CDR3 is made up of 14 amino acids. Germline V gene data show CDR1 as DFQATT and CDR2 as SNEGSKA (reference sequence). CDR3 nucleotides: TGCAGTGCCGGGAGGCGGGAGGGCCGGGACGAGCAGTACTTC. It yields the protein CSAGRREGRDEQYF.

In this sample, this clonotype turned up many times. This chain links TRBV20-1 with TRBJ2-7, with D possibly called TRBD1 or TRBD2 (5 bases each). Germline CDR1 is DFQATT and CDR2 is SNEGSKA (reference sequence). CDR3 length: 15 amino acids. The V end was cut by 1 base, the J end by 3 bases, with 16 bases between. The CDR3 coding sequence is TGCAGTGCTAGAGCCACCGGGACGGGTTACTACGAGCAGTACTTC. As protein: CSARATGTGYYEQYF.

Ten or more counts support this clonotype. This chain connects TRBV20-1 to TRBJ1-2; D might be TRBD1 (6 bases). CDR3 length: 12 amino acids. Germline V gene data show CDR1 as DFQATT and CDR2 as SNEGSKA (reference sequence). V shed 7 bases and J shed 8 bases, with 17 bases lying between them. The CDR3 bases are TGCAGTGGTTCCGAGGGCAGGGGCGGCTACACCTTC. Amino acids: CSGSEGRGGYTF.

In this sample, this clonotype turned up many times. The chain is built from TRBV28 and TRBJ1-2, with D possibly matching TRBD1 (6 bases). The V gene's germline CDR1 is MDHEN and CDR2 SYDVKM. V was cut by 1 base and J by 6 bases, with 18 bases left in between. The CDR3 length is 16 residues. The CDR3 bases are TGTGCCAGCAGTTTATCTGGGGGGCCTCACAGCGATGGCTACACCTTC. It encodes CASSLSGGPHSDGYTF.

This clonotype has a count of ten or more. The CDR3 spells CASSLGLAGVETQYF. CDR3 in DNA: TGTGCCAGCAGCCTAGGACTAGCGGGAGTAGAGACCCAGTACTTC. This chain links TRBV11-2 with TRBJ2-5; 13 bases line up with TRBD2. Germline V gene lookup returns CDR1 SGHAT and CDR2 FQNNGV. The length of the CDR3 is 15 residues. V trimming: 5 bases; J trimming: 4 bases; junction bases outside the gene matches: 4.

This sequence joins TRBV4-2 and TRBJ2-3, with D tentatively TRBD2 (6 bases). The V end lost 4 bases, the J end lost 4 bases, and 12 bases lay between the germline ends. The CDR3 consists of 14 residues. CDR1 and CDR2 from the germline V gene are LGHNA and YNFKEQ. In DNA, the CDR3 is TGTGCCAGCAGCCCGCCCCGGGGGTCAGATACGCAGTATTTT. It yields the protein CASSPPRGSDTQYF.

The chain combines TRBV28 with TRBJ2-3, with TRBD2 matching 9 bases. J was trimmed by 5 bases and V by 9 bases; bases with no gene match: 9. CDR3 size: 14 residues. The germline V gene encodes CDR1 MDHEN and CDR2 SYDVKM. CDR3 amino acids: CASSGGVTIDTQYF. For the CDR3, the DNA is TGTGCCAGTAGCGGGGGAGTAACTATAGATACGCAGTATTTT.